These 17 T cell receptor beta chains came from one sample sequenced in a study of monozygotic twins with inflammatory bowel disease. Reprocessing the 5' RACE reads, TCRdb reports a single entry for every CDR3 protein and omits DNA. The table lists some 450,000 distinct CDR3 sequences, with about 2.4% in the top ten. The source material was blood. The origin of the receptors is a human donor with ulcerative colitis or Crohn's disease, or a healthy co-twin of an affected twin (not recorded which).

Here the CDR3 reads CASSPDRVSIFYEQYF. This chain uses TRBV27 with TRBJ2-7; TCRdb picks TRBD1, but there is no DNA to check that call. Germline V gene lookup returns CDR1 MNHEY and CDR2 SMNVEV (reference sequence). This CDR3 has 16 residues.

The rearrangement links TRBV6-6 to TRBJ2-1; TCRdb calls TRBD2, which cannot be checked without DNA. This CDR3 region has 14 residues. CDR1 is MNHNY, CDR2 SVGAGI, per germline (reference sequence). CDR3 sequence: CASSPPPSGGGQFF.

The chain recombines TRBV25-1 with TRBJ2-1. CDR3 length equals 13 residues. Germline V gene data show CDR1 as MGHDK and CDR2 as SYGVNS. The CDR3 spells CASSRRSSDEQFF.

The chain links TRBV7-2 to TRBJ1-1. CDR3 length: 16 amino acids. Germline V gives CDR1 SGHTA, CDR2 FQGNSA. The CDR3 region is CASSLDGALVNTEAFF.

The V call is TRBV28, the J call TRBJ1-4. The V gene's germline CDR1 is MDHEN and CDR2 SYDVKM. The CDR3 has 14 residues. This chain's CDR3 is CASGIGSTNEKLFF.

This rearrangement joins TRBV20-1 to TRBJ2-3. The CDR3 has 13 amino acids. Germline CDR1 reads DFQATT; CDR2 reads SNEGSKA (reference sequence). CDR3 protein: CSASVPGADTQYF.

The V and J genes are TRBV11-2 and TRBJ1-5; TCRdb indicates TRBD1, and absent DNA this call remains unverified. The CDR3 covers 18 residues. Germline CDR1 is SGHAT and CDR2 is FQNNGV. The CDR3 protein is CASSLVATGQGNNQPQHF.

The rearrangement links TRBV11-2 to TRBJ1-6; TCRdb's D gene call, TRBD1, goes unchecked for lack of DNA. This CDR3 region has 14 residues. Germline CDR1 and CDR2: SGHAT and FQNNGV. The CDR3 reads CASSLLTGSSPLHF.

This chain links TRBV16 with TRBJ1-1; TCRdb designates TRBD1, a call that cannot be tested without DNA. CDR3 length equals 15 residues. Germline CDR1 reads KGHSY; CDR2 reads FQNENV. The CDR3 protein is CASSQSLRGLTEAFF.

The rearrangement uses TRBV7-2 and TRBJ1-2; TCRdb indicates TRBD1, and absent DNA this call remains unverified. This CDR3 has 13 amino acids. CDR1 is SGHTA, CDR2 FQGNSA, per germline. The CDR3 region is CASSLLWTNGYTF. Complete variable domain (other parts from reference TRBV7-2 and TRBJ1-2): GAGVSQSPSNKVTEKGKDVELRCDPISGHTALYWYRQSLGQGLEFLIYFQGNSAPDKSGLPSDRFSAERTGGSVSTLTIQRTQQEDSAVYLCASSLLWTNGYTFGSGTRLTVV.

The chain is built from TRBV5-6 and TRBJ2-2. This CDR3 spans 13 amino acids. Germline V lookup: CDR1 SGHDT, CDR2 YYEEEE. The CDR3 spells CASSRDLLGELFF.

The V and J genes are TRBV18 and TRBJ2-3; checking the TCRdb D call of TRBD2 is not possible without DNA. The CDR3 runs to 20 residues. Per the germline V gene, CDR1 is KGHSH and CDR2 is LQKENI. CDR3 protein: CASSLSGTSGRIGLGDTQYF.

The rearrangement uses TRBV5-4 and TRBJ1-1; TCRdb's D gene call, TRBD1, goes unchecked for lack of DNA. Germline V lookup: CDR1 SGHNT, CDR2 YYREEE (reference sequence). This CDR3 has 14 amino acids. The CDR3 reads CASSQGTVNTEAFF.

This chain connects TRBV5-1 to TRBJ1-1; checking the TCRdb D call of TRBD1 is not possible without DNA. The CDR3 is 15 residues long. Germline V gives CDR1 SGHRS, CDR2 YFSETQ. CDR3 sequence: CASSKLGQLNTEAFF.

The chain couples TRBV7-2 to TRBJ2-1; TCRdb's D gene call, TRBD2, goes unchecked for lack of DNA. CDR1 SGHTA and CDR2 FQGNSA come from the germline V gene. The CDR3 sequence is 17 residues long. CDR3 residues: CASSLAATSGRYNEQFF. The entire variable domain, with the rest obtained from reference TRBV7-2 and TRBJ2-1, is as follows: GAGVSQSPSNKVTEKGKDVELRCDPISGHTALYWYRQSLGQGLEFLIYFQGNSAPDKSGLPSDRFSAERTGGSVSTLTIQRTQQEDSAVYLCASSLAATSGRYNEQFFGPGTRLTVL.

The chain has TRBV27 and TRBJ1-2; as DNA is missing, the TRBD1 call by TCRdb cannot be tested. This CDR3 is built from 11 residues. Germline CDR1 reads MNHEY; CDR2 reads SMNVEV (reference sequence). This CDR3 is CATGGWDGYTF.

This chain's CDR3 is CASSPWAGARDGYTF. This sequence joins TRBV27 and TRBJ1-2; the D call of TRBD1 rests on TCRdb alone, since no DNA is present to check it. CDR1 is MNHEY and CDR2 is SMNVEV in the germline V gene (reference sequence). CDR3 length: 15 amino acids.